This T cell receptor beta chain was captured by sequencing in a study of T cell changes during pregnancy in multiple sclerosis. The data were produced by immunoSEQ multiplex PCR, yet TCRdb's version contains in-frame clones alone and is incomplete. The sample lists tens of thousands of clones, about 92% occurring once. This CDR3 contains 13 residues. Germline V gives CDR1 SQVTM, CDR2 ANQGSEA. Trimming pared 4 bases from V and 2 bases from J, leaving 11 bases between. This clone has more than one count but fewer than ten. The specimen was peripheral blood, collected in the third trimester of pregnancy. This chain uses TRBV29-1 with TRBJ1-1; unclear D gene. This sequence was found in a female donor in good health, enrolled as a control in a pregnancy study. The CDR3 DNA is TGCAGCGTTGTCTACAGCACCAACACTGAAGCTTTCTTT. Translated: CSVVYSTNTEAFF.